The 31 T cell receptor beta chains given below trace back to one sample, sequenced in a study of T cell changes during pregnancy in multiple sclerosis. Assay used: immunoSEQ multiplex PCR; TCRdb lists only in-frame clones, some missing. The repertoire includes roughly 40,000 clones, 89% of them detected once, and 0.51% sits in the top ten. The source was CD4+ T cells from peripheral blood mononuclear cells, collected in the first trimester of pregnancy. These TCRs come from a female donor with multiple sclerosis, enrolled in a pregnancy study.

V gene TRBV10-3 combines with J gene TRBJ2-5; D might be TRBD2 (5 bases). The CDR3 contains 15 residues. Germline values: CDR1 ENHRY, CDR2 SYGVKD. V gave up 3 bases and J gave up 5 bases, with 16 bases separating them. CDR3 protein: CAISDPLSTGETQYF. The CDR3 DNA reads TGTGCCATCAGTGACCCCTTATCCACGGGGGAGACCCAGTACTTC.

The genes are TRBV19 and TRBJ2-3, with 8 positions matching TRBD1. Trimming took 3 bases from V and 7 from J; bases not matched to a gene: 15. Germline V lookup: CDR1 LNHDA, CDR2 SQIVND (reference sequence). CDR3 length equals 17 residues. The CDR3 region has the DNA TGTGCCAGTAGTATTAGAGTAGTCAGGACAGGGTCGAATACGCAGTATTTT. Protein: CASSIRVVRTGSNTQYF.

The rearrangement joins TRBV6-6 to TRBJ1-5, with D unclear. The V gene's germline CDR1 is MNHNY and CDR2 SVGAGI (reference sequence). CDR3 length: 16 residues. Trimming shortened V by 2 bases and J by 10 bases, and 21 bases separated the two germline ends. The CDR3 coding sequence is TGTGCCAGCAGTTACACACCGAATCCAAACGCAGTTCCCCAGCATTTT. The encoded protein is CASSYTPNPNAVPQHF.

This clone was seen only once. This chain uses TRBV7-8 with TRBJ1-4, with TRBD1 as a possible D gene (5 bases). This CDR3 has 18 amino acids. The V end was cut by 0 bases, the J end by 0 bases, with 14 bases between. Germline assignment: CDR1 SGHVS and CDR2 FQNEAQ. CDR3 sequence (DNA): TGTGCCAGCAGCTTAGCTAGGATGGGGACTGCAACTAATGAAAAACTGTTTTTT. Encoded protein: CASSLARMGTATNEKLFF.

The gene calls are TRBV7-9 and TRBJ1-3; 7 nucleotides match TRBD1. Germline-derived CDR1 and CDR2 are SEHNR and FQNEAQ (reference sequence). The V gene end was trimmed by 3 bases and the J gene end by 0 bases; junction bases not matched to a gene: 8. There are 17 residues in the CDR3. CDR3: CASSFSGTVNSGNTIYF. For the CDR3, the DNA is TGTGCCAGCAGCTTCTCCGGGACAGTTAACTCTGGAAACACCATATATTTT.

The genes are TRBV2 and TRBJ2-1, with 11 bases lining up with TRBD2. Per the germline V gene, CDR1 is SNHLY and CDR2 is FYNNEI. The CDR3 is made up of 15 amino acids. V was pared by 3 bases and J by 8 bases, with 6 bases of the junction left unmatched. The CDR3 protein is CASSDTSGRVHEQFF. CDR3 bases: TGTGCCAGCAGTGATACTAGCGGGAGAGTCCATGAGCAGTTCTTC.

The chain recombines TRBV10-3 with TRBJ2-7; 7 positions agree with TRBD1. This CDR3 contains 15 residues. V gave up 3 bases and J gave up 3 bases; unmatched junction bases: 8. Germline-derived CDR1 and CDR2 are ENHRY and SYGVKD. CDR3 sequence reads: CAISDGTDINYEQYF. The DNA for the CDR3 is TGTGCCATCAGTGATGGGACAGACATCAACTACGAGCAGTACTTC.

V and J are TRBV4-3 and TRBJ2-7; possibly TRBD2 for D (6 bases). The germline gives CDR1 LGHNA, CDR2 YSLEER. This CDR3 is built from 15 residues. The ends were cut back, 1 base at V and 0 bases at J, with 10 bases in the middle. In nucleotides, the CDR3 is TGCGCCAGCAGCCAAGGGGCCGGGGGCTCCTACGAGCAGTACTTC. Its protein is CASSQGAGGSYEQYF.

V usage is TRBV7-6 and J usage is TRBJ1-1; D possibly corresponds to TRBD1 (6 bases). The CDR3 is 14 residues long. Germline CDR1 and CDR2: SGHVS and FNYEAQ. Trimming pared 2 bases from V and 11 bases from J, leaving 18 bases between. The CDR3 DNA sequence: TGTGCCAGCAGCTTATACCCAGGGGAAGATCAGGCTTTCTTT. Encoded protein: CASSLYPGEDQAFF.

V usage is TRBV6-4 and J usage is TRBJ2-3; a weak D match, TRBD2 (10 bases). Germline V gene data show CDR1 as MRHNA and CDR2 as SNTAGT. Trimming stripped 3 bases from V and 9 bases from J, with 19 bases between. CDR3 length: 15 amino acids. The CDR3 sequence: CASSEGAGGTGTQYF. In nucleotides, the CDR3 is TGTGCCAGCAGTGAAGGAGCGGGGGGGACAGGGACGCAGTATTTT.

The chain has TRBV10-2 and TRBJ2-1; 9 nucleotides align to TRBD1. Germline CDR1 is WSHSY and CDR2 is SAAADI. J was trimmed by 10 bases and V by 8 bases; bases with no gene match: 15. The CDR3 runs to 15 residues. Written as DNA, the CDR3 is TGCGCCAGCGCAACCTGGGGACAGGGTATTTGGGAGCAGTTCTTC. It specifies CASATWGQGIWEQFF.

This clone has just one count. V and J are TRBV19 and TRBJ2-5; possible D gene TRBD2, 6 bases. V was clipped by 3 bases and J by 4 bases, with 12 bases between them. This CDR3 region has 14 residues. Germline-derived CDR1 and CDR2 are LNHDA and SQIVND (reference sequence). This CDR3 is CASSMVGGRETQYF. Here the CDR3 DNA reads TGTGCCAGTAGTATGGTGGGGGGAAGAGAGACCCAGTACTTC.

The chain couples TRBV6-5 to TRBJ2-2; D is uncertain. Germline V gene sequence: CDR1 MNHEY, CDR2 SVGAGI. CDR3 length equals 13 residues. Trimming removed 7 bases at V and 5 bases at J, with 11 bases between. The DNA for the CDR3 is TGTGCCAGCAAGGAGCCGGTTACCGGGGAGCTGTTTTTT. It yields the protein CASKEPVTGELFF.

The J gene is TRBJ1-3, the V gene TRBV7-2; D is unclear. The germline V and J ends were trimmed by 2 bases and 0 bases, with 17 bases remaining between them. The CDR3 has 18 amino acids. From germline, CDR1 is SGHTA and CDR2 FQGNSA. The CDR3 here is CASSLKVPAEISGNTIYF. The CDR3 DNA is TGTGCCAGCAGCTTAAAGGTTCCCGCGGAGATCTCTGGAAACACCATATATTTT.

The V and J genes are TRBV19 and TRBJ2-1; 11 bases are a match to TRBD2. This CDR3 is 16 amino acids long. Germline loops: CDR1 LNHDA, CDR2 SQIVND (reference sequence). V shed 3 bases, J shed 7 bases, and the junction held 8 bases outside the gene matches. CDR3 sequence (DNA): TGTGCCAGTAGTATGTTGGGACTAGCGGCCGCAAATGAGCAGTTCTTC. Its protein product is CASSMLGLAAANEQFF.

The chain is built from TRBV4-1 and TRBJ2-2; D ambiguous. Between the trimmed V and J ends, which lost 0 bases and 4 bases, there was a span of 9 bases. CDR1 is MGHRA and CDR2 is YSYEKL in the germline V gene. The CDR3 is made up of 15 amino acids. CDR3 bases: TGCGCCAGCAGCCAAGAGGGTAGACTCACCGGGGAGCTGTTTTTT. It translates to CASSQEGRLTGELFF.

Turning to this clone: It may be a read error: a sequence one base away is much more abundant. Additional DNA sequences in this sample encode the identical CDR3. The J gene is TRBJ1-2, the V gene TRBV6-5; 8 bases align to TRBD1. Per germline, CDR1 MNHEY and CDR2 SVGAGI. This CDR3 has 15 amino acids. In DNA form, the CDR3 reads TGTGCCAGCGGGACGGGGAACAGGGGGGTCAAAGGCTATACCTTC. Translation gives CASGTGNRGVKGYTF.

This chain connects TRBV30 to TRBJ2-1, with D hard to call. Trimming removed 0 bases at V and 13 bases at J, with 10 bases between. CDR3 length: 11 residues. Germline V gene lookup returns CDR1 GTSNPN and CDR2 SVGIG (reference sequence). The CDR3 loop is CAWSVGLDQFF. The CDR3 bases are TGTGCCTGGAGTGTTGGTCTAGATCAGTTCTTC.

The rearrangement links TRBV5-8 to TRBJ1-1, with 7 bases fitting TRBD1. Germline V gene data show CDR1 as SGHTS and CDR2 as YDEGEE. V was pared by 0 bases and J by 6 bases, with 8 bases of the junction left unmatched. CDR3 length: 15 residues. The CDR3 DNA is TGTGCCAGCAGCTTGGGCGACAGGGATTCCGCTGAAGCTTTCTTT. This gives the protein CASSLGDRDSAEAFF.

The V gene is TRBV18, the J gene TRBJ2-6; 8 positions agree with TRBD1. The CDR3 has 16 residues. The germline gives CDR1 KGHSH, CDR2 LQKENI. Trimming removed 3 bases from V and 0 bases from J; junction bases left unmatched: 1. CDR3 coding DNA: TGTGCCAGCTCACCCACAGGGGGCTCTGGGGCCAACGTCCTGACTTTC. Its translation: CASSPTGGSGANVLTF.

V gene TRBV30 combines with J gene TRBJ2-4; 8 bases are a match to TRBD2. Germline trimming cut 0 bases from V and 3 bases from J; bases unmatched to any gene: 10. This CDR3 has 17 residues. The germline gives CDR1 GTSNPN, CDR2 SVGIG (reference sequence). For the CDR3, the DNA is TGTGCCTGGAGTGTTAGGATGGGAGCGGGGGTCAAAAACATTCAGTACTTC. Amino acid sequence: CAWSVRMGAGVKNIQYF.

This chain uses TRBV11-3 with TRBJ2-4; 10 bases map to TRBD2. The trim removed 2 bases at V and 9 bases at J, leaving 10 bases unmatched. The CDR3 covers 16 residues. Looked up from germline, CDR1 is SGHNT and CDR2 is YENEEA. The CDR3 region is CASSLRAGGRDGIQYF. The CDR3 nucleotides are TGTGCCAGCAGCTTACGAGCGGGAGGGCGAGATGGCATTCAGTACTTC.

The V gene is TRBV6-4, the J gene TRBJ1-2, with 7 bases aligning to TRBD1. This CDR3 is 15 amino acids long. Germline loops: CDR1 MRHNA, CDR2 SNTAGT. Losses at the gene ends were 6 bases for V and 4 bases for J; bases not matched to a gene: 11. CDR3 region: CASSLMAGQFYGYTF. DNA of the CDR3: TGTGCCAGCAGCTTGATGGCGGGACAGTTCTATGGCTACACCTTC.

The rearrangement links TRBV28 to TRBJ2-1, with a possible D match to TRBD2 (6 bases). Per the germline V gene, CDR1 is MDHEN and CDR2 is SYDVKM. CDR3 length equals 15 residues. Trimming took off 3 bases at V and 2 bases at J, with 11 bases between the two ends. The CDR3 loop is CASSFSSAPYNEQFF. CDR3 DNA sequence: TGTGCCAGCAGTTTCTCTAGCGCGCCCTACAATGAGCAGTTCTTC.

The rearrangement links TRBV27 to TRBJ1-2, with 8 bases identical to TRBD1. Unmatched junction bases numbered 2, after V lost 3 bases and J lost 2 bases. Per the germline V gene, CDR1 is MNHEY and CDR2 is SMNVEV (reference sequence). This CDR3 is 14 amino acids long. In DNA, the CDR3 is TGTGCCAGCAGTTTCGGACAGGGCAACTATGGCTACACCTTC. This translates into CASSFGQGNYGYTF.

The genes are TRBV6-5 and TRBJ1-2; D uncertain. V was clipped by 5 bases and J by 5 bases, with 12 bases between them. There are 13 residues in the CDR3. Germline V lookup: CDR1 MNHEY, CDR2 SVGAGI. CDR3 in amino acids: CASSPTEAYGYTF. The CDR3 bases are TGTGCCAGCAGTCCAACGGAGGCGTATGGCTACACCTTC.

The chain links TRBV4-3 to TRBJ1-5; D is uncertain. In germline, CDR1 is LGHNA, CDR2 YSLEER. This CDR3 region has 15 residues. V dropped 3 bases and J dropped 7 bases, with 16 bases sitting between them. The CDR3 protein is CASSQTGEGGQPQHF. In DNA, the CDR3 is TGCGCCAGCAGCCAGACCGGGGAGGGAGGGCAGCCCCAGCATTTT.

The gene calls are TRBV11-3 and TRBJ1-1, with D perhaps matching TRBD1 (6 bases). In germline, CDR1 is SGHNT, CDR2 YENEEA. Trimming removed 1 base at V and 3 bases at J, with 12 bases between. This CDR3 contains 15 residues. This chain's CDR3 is CASSLGTARDTEAFF. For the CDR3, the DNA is TGTGCCAGCAGCTTAGGGACAGCTAGGGACACTGAAGCTTTCTTT.

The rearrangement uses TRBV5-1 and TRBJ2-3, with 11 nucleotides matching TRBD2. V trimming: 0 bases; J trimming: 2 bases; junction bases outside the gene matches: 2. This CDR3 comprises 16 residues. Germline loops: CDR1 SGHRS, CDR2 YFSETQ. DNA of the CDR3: TGCGCCAGCAGCTTGGGGACTAGCGGGTTCACAGATACGCAGTATTTT. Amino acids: CASSLGTSGFTDTQYF.

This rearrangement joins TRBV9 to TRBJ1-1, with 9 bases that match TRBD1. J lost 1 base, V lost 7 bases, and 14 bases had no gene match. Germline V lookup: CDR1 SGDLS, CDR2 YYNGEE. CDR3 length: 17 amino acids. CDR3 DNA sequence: TGTGCCAGCGGAGTAGGATTACCGGGACAGGGGAACACTGAAGCTTTCTTT. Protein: CASGVGLPGQGNTEAFF.

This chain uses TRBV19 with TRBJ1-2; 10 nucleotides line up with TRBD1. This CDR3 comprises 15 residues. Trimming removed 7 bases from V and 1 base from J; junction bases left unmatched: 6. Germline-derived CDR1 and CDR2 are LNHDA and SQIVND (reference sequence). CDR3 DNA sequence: TGTGCCAGTACCTTTCGGACAGGGGGTAACTATGGCTACACCTTC. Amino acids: CASTFRTGGNYGYTF.